A single sample is the source of the 30 T cell receptor beta chains below, sequenced in a study of beta chain features in type 1 diabetes. Study-level results: Type 1 diabetes patients had TCRB CDR3s that were shorter (moderately but significantly so) in all four CD4+ subsets.

No antigen has been assigned to these receptors. The isolated RNA, all of it, was reverse transcribed, so expressed TCRB transcripts were what got sequenced. Here immunoSEQ multiplex PCR was the method, and the copy in TCRdb shows in-frame clones only, minus some. In the table there are about 160,000 clones, about 63% of which are singletons. Material: naive CD4+ T cells from blood. These receptors all stem from a man younger than 40 with type 1 diabetes.

The V call is TRBV7-9, the J call TRBJ2-5, with D uncertain. Trimming cost V 3 bases and J 1 base, with 15 bases left between them. Germline CDR1 and CDR2: SEHNR and FQNEAQ (reference sequence). The length of the CDR3 is 16 residues. The CDR3 loop reads CASSFGSGPRQETQYF. CDR3 sequence (DNA): TGTGCCAGCAGCTTTGGCTCCGGTCCACGCCAAGAGACCCAGTACTTC.

This chain uses TRBV7-2 with TRBJ2-1, with 8 bases fitting TRBD2. Germline V gene lookup returns CDR1 SGHTA and CDR2 FQGNSA. This CDR3 has 15 amino acids. The ends lost 5 bases at V and 4 bases at J; junction bases unmatched: 7. CDR3 DNA sequence: TGTGCCAGCAGCATGAGCGGGGGCCATTACAATGAGCAGTTCTTC. It is translated as CASSMSGGHYNEQFF.

V usage is TRBV9 and J usage is TRBJ2-3; no firm D call. With 3 bases removed from V and 0 bases from J, the gap between germline ends came to 8 bases. The CDR3 runs to 14 residues. Germline V gene lookup returns CDR1 SGDLS and CDR2 YYNGEE. The CDR3 bases are TGTGCCAGCAGCGCCCGTCCTAGCACAGATACGCAGTATTTT. Protein sequence: CASSARPSTDTQYF.

This chain connects TRBV9 to TRBJ2-5, with D maybe TRBD2 (5 bases). Germline CDR1 and CDR2: SGDLS and YYNGEE. The CDR3 contains 14 residues. V shed 0 bases and J shed 2 bases, with 8 bases lying between them. The CDR3 DNA is TGTGCCAGCAGCGTAGATCAGCGGCAAGAGACCCAGTACTTC. The encoded protein is CASSVDQRQETQYF.

The J gene is TRBJ2-2, the V gene TRBV20-1, with TRBD2 as a possible D gene (5 bases). This CDR3 is built from 11 residues. The germline gives CDR1 DFQATT, CDR2 SNEGSKA (reference sequence). Trimming took off 7 bases at V and 3 bases at J, with 6 bases between the two ends. Written as DNA, the CDR3 is TGCAGTGTCGGGGACACCGGGGAGCTGTTTTTT. Translated, it gives CSVGDTGELFF.

This clone was observed a handful of times. The chain carries TRBV25-1 and TRBJ1-4; D is undetermined. V lost 4 bases, J lost 8 bases, and 5 bases lay in between. Germline V gene sequence: CDR1 MGHDK, CDR2 SYGVNS. The CDR3 consists of 11 residues. The CDR3, as DNA: TGTGCCAGCAGTGCTACGGAAAAACTGTTTTTT. Translating gives CASSATEKLFF.

The V gene is TRBV2, the J gene TRBJ2-2; D may correspond to TRBD1 or TRBD2 (5 bases each). The V end was cut by 5 bases, the J end by 4 bases, with 14 bases between. This CDR3 contains 15 residues. Per germline, CDR1 SNHLY and CDR2 FYNNEI. CDR3 in amino acids: CASSQQAAGTGELFF. The CDR3 nucleotides read TGTGCCAGCAGTCAACAGGCCGCGGGCACCGGGGAGCTGTTTTTT.

The genes are TRBV2 and TRBJ2-7; D not resolved. V lost 6 bases and J 3 bases, leaving 6 bases between the germline ends. The CDR3 is made up of 11 amino acids. Germline V lookup: CDR1 SNHLY, CDR2 FYNNEI. In nucleotides, the CDR3 is TGTGCCAGCAGGGTATACTACGAGCAGTACTTC. This codes for CASRVYYEQYF.

This clone was observed a handful of times. This rearrangement joins TRBV30 to TRBJ2-7; D might be TRBD1 (5 bases). Per germline, CDR1 GTSNPN and CDR2 SVGIG (reference sequence). The V and J ends lost 5 bases and 3 bases respectively, with 14 bases between them. The CDR3 sequence is 13 residues long. As DNA, the CDR3 is TGTGCCTGGGAACAGACAGAAATCTACGAGCAGTACTTC. Its translation is CAWEQTEIYEQYF. Drawing the rest from reference TRBV30 and TRBJ2-7, the complete variable domain is SQTIHQWPATLVQPVGSPLSLECTVEGTSNPNLYWYRQAAGRGLQLLFYSVGIGQISSEVPQNLSASRPQDRQFILSSKKLLLSDSGFYLCAWEQTEIYEQYFGPGTRLTVT.

The chain links TRBV18 to TRBJ2-3; D uncertain. V was shortened by 0 bases and J by 4 bases, with 17 bases between the two germline ends. CDR1 is KGHSH, CDR2 LQKENI, per germline. The CDR3 length is 17 residues. In nucleotides, the CDR3 is TGTGCCAGCTCACCACCGGAGAACCGCTATGGGGCAGATACGCAGTATTTT. It specifies CASSPPENRYGADTQYF.

The chain recombines TRBV20-1 with TRBJ2-7, with a possible D match to TRBD2 (6 bases). V lost 6 bases to trimming and J lost 6 bases, with 9 bases between them. The CDR3 consists of 10 residues. Germline CDR1 and CDR2: DFQATT and SNEGSKA (reference sequence). CDR3 DNA sequence: TGCAGTGCAGGGACTCTCGAGCAGTACTTC. This sequence encodes CSAGTLEQYF.

The rearrangement links TRBV7-6 to TRBJ2-7, with D possibly matching TRBD1 (5 bases). Between the trimmed V and J ends, which lost 5 bases and 3 bases, there was a span of 11 bases. This CDR3 is 13 amino acids long. The germline V gene encodes CDR1 SGHVS and CDR2 FNYEAQ. The DNA of the CDR3 is TGTGCCAGCAGCCGGACACTGAACTACGAGCAGTACTTC. Its protein product is CASSRTLNYEQYF. The whole variable domain, remainder taken from reference TRBV7-6 and TRBJ2-7, is GAGVSQSPRYKVTKRGQDVALRCDPISGHVSLYWYRQALGQGPEFLTYFNYEAQQDKSGLPNDRFSAERPEGSISTLTIQRTEQRDSAMYRCASSRTLNYEQYFGPGTRLTVT.

The V and J genes are TRBV4-3 and TRBJ2-7, with 8 bases fitting TRBD1. CDR1 LGHNA and CDR2 YSLEER come from the germline V gene. This CDR3 region has 17 residues. V lost 1 base, J lost 3 bases, and 11 bases stayed unmatched. The CDR3 DNA is TGCGCCAGCAGCCAAGTAGTAGACAGGGGATTTTTCTACGAGCAGTACTTC. It specifies CASSQVVDRGFFYEQYF.

The genes are TRBV18 and TRBJ2-3; D ambiguous. V was clipped by 3 bases and J by 2 bases, with 9 bases between them. Germline V gives CDR1 KGHSH, CDR2 LQKENI. The CDR3 contains 14 residues. For the CDR3, the DNA is TGTGCCAGCTCACCGTCCTCCCCCACAGATACGCAGTATTTT. It is translated as CASSPSSPTDTQYF.

The rearrangement joins TRBV15 to TRBJ1-5; D gene ambiguous. The CDR3 consists of 13 residues. Germline V CDR1 and CDR2: LNHNV, YYDKDF (reference sequence). The V end was cut by 0 bases, the J end by 2 bases, with 2 bases between. CDR3 amino acids: CATSRDGNQPQHF. In nucleotides, the CDR3 is TGTGCCACCAGCAGAGACGGCAATCAGCCCCAGCATTTT.

This clone was picked up a small number of times. The rearrangement links TRBV5-6 to TRBJ2-5; possible D gene TRBD1, 5 bases. Germline CDR1 and CDR2: SGHDT and YYEEEE. Trimming pared 2 bases from V and 2 bases from J, leaving 10 bases between. This CDR3 region has 14 residues. The CDR3 region is CASSFKTAQETQYF. CDR3 DNA sequence: TGTGCCAGCAGCTTTAAGACAGCTCAAGAGACCCAGTACTTC.

This clone has just a few counts. This chain joins TRBV29-1 and TRBJ2-1; 8 bases map to TRBD2. The CDR3 has 14 amino acids. The V gene end was trimmed by 3 bases and the J gene end by 3 bases; junction bases not matched to a gene: 4. The germline V gene has CDR1 SQVTM and CDR2 ANQGSEA. CDR3 sequence reads: CSVDLRGGYNEQFF. CDR3 DNA sequence: TGCAGCGTTGATCTTCGGGGGGGCTACAATGAGCAGTTCTTC.

V and J are TRBV11-2 and TRBJ2-7; D gene unclear. Germline lookup yields CDR1 SGHAT and CDR2 FQNNGV. The CDR3 spans 13 residues. Deletions cut 1 base from V and 8 bases from J, with 12 bases between. The CDR3 region is CASSLVTVRKQYF. CDR3 coding DNA: TGTGCCAGCAGCTTAGTAACCGTGCGCAAGCAGTACTTC.

The sample holds one count of this clone. The same CDR3 is also encoded by other DNA sequences in this sample. The chain links TRBV9 to TRBJ1-1; no definite D call. Trimming pared 0 bases from V and 0 bases from J, leaving 3 bases between. In germline, CDR1 is SGDLS, CDR2 YYNGEE. This CDR3 is built from 13 residues. The CDR3 sequence: CASSVDLNTEAFF. CDR3 coding DNA: TGTGCCAGCAGCGTAGACCTGAACACTGAAGCTTTCTTT.

The rearrangement links TRBV7-9 to TRBJ2-6; D is possibly TRBD1 (5 bases). V was shortened by 3 bases and J by 2 bases, with 11 bases between the two germline ends. Germline CDR1 reads SEHNR; CDR2 reads FQNEAQ (reference sequence). The CDR3 has 16 amino acids. CDR3 amino acids: CASSFDSLAGANVLTF. The DNA of the CDR3 is TGTGCCAGCAGCTTTGACAGTCTAGCTGGGGCCAACGTCCTGACTTTC.

This clone showed up just a few times. The chain is built from TRBV29-1 and TRBJ1-1, with a possible D match to TRBD1 (6 bases). V was pared by 6 bases and J by 5 bases, with 13 bases between. This CDR3 is 12 amino acids long. CDR1 is SQVTM and CDR2 is ANQGSEA in the germline V gene. CDR3 nucleotides: TGCAGCGTCCAAGGGGGAGGGACTGAAGCTTTCTTT. It is translated as CSVQGGGTEAFF.

This chain's CDR3 is CASSLQAGSYSYEQYF. CDR3 nucleotide sequence: TGTGCCAGCAGTCTACAAGCCGGGTCCTACTCCTACGAGCAGTACTTC. The rearrangement uses TRBV6-6 and TRBJ2-7; D remains ambiguous. This CDR3 spans 16 amino acids. CDR1 is MNHNY, CDR2 SVGAGI, per germline (reference sequence). V lost 5 bases and J 0 bases, leaving 17 bases between the germline ends.

This clone was recorded only once. The chain has TRBV9 and TRBJ2-2; D ambiguous. Trimming removed 3 bases at V and 3 bases at J, with 15 bases between. Looked up from germline, CDR1 is SGDLS and CDR2 is YYNGEE. The CDR3 is 16 amino acids. CDR3 nucleotide sequence: TGTGCCAGCAGCGGGACCAACTACATTTACACCGGGGAGCTGTTTTTT. Encoded protein: CASSGTNYIYTGELFF.

CDR3 region: CASSKGPRDSNQPQHF. In DNA form, the CDR3 reads TGTGCCAGCAGCAAAGGGCCCAGGGATAGCAATCAGCCCCAGCATTTT. The chain has TRBV21-1 and TRBJ1-5; the table gives TRBD1 as D, unverified against the DNA. TRBV21-1 is labeled a pseudogene. The CDR3 is 16 residues long.

The chain joins TRBV5-6 to TRBJ2-1, with 9 bases matching TRBD2. The CDR3 totals 16 residues. Trimming removed 6 bases from V and 9 bases from J; junction bases left unmatched: 16. In germline, CDR1 is SGHDT, CDR2 YYEEEE. The CDR3 DNA reads as TGTGCCAGCAACATCCAGCTTAGCGGGGGTAGGAGTGAGCAGTTCTTC. Translating gives CASNIQLSGGRSEQFF.

A few counts support this clone. This chain uses TRBV1 with TRBJ1-2. TRBV1 constitutes a pseudogene. The CDR3 is 15 amino acids. Written as DNA, the CDR3 is TGCACCAGCAGCCAAGATAGGGGGGTAGTCTATGGCTACACCTTC. Translated: CTSSQDRGVVYGYTF.

The rearrangement uses TRBV10-3 and TRBJ2-5, with TRBD2 identical over 14 bases. CDR1 is ENHRY and CDR2 is SYGVKD in the germline V gene. The CDR3 totals 15 residues. V shed 3 bases, J shed 6 bases, and the junction held 3 bases outside the gene matches. This chain's CDR3 is CAISEGTSGGQTQYF. CDR3 DNA: TGTGCCATCAGTGAAGGGACTAGCGGGGGTCAGACCCAGTACTTC.

V is TRBV6-5 and J is TRBJ2-1; 9 nucleotides agree with TRBD1. The CDR3 is made up of 15 amino acids. After removal of 4 bases from V and 7 bases from J, the junction contained 8 bases not matched to a gene. The germline V gene has CDR1 MNHEY and CDR2 SVGAGI. CDR3 in DNA: TGTGCCAGCAGTTTTCAACAGGGGGCATGGAATGAGCAGTTCTTC. The encoded protein is CASSFQQGAWNEQFF.

The chain links TRBV13 to TRBJ2-5; D perhaps matches TRBD2 (6 bases). V lost 5 bases and J 5 bases, leaving 15 bases between the germline ends. The V gene's germline CDR1 is PRHDT and CDR2 FYEKMQ (reference sequence). The CDR3 has 14 amino acids. The CDR3 nucleotides are TGTGCCAGCAGCCTCTCGGGGGTGGCTGAGACCCAGTACTTC. Amino acid sequence: CASSLSGVAETQYF.

The genes are TRBV30 and TRBJ2-4; no clear D gene. There are 13 residues in the CDR3. Germline loops: CDR1 GTSNPN, CDR2 SVGIG (reference sequence). The V gene lost 5 bases and the J gene lost 2 bases, with 10 bases spanning the gap. The CDR3 loop is CAWSVRSKNIQYF. The CDR3 DNA sequence: TGTGCCTGGTCGGTTCGGTCCAAAAACATTCAGTACTTC.